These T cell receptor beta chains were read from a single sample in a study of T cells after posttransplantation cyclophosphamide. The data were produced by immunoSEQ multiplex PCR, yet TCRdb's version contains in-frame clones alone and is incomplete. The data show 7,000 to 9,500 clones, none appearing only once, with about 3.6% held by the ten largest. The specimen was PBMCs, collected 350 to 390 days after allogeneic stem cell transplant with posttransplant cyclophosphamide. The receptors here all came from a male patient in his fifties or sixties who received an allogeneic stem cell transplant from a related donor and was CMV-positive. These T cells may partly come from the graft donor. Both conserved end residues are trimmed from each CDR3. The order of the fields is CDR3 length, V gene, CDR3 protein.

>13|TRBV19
ASSIYGGVGETQY
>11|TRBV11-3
ASSFVPNTEAF
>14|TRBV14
ASSQALTSGKETQY
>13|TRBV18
ASSPTGIGPETQY
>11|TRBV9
ASRLTDDSPLH
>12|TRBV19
ASSIEGANTEAF
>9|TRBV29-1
SAGGNYGYT
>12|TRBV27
ASSFQLGSYEQY
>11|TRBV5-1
ASSKEGIGGYT
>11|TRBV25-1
ASSEYGYTEAF
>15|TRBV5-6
ASSLFGGTMGFDEQF
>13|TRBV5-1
ASQRREAPSYEQY
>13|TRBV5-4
ASSLVGGGPDTQY
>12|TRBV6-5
ASSWTLSSYEQY
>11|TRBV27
ASSLGHSYEQY
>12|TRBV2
ASSVVLGTDTQY
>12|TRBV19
ASRLGQGTDTQY
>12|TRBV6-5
ASSYRTPNYGYT
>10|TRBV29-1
SARPSTDTQY
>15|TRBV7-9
ASSLLGQASSYNEQF
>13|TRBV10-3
AISPSGRALDTQY
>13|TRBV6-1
ASTLGGEGAYEQY
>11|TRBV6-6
ASRSRTGFDAF
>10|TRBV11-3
ASSLRDSEAF
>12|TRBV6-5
ASSFGRDTGELF
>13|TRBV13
ASSLTTRSTDTQY
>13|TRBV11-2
ASSSSGRRQETQY
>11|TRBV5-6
ASSFDSQETQY
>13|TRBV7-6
ASSLTSGRAGEQF
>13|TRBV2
ASSESMGLGEKLF
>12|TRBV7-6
ASSSGEVGAEQY
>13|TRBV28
ASSFTGAALYGYT
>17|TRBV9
ASSVGGGSSRGRDNEQF
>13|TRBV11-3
ASSETSGRVGEQF
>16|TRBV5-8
ASSLPGTGLISGNTIY
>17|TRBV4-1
ASSQGTSGDLLAKNIQY
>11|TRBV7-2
ASSLVSSGGVY